The rows below give T cell receptor beta chains drawn from one sample of a study of blood T cell repertoires in COVID-19. This table comes from immunoSEQ multiplex PCR, and its TCRdb copy is limited to in-frame clones, with some not included. The sample has over 200,000 clones; just over 85% are singletons. The sample consisted of PBMCs or T cells enriched from blood (not recorded which). Receptor source: a young man who had recovered from COVID-19. CDR3s include the opening cysteine and the closing phenylalanine or tryptophan. Each record gives: J gene, D gene, clone size, V gene, CDR3 DNA, CDR3 protein. D genes are given only for firm matches. A row's size may be missing; if present it is once, few, many or a size class.

>TRBJ2-3|.|.|TRBV30
TGTGCCTGGAGTCTCTTGGATACGCAGTATTTT
CAWSLLDTQYF
>TRBJ2-7|.|.|TRBV7-6
TGTGCCAGCAGCCTGGACACAACCTCCTACGAGCAGTACTTC
CASSLDTTSYEQYF
>TRBJ2-7|TRBD2|.|TRBV5-1
TGCGCCAGCAGCCCTGGGACTAGCGGGAGGCCGAGCTCCTACGAGCAGTACTTC
CASSPGTSGRPSSYEQYF
>TRBJ2-2|TRBD1|.|TRBV2
TGTGCCAGCAACCGGGACAGGGCCCCCATCACCGGGGAGCTGTTTTTT
CASNRDRAPITGELFF
>TRBJ1-2|TRBD1|.|TRBV30
TGTGCCTTCCGGCTGCCGGGGACAGAAATTCTCTTCAGAGGTGGCTACACCTTC
CAFRLPGTEILFRGGYTF
>TRBJ2-7|TRBD1|.|TRBV3-1/TRBV3-2
TGTGCCAGCAGCCAAGGGACAGGGATCTCCTACGAGCAGTACTTC
CASSQGTGISYEQYF
>TRBJ2-3|.|.|TRBV5-4
TGTGCCAGCAGCTTGGTGGCAGGGAATCGAGATACGCAGTATTTT
CASSLVAGNRDTQYF
>TRBJ2-2|TRBD1|.|TRBV11-1
TGTGCCAGCAGCCCAGGGACAGGGAACACCGGGGAGCTGTTTTTT
CASSPGTGNTGELFF
>TRBJ2-7|TRBD1|.|TRBV5-1
TGCGCCAGCAGCGAAGGGACAGGCAGCTACGAGCAGTACTTC
CASSEGTGSYEQYF
>TRBJ2-7|.|.|TRBV11-2
TGTGCCAGCAGCCCCCTAGCGACCGAGCAGTACTTC
CASSPLATEQYF
>TRBJ1-5|TRBD1|.|TRBV5-5
TGTGCCAGCAGGACAGGGGGCCGAGGGGATAGCAATCAGCCCCAGCATTTT
CASRTGGRGDSNQPQHF
>TRBJ2-1|TRBD2|.|TRBV28
TGTGCCAGCAGTTCTGTATTTGGGAGGGCCGCATCAGCGGGGGCCTACAATGAGCAGTTCTTC
CASSSVFGRAASAGAYNEQFF
>TRBJ2-1|TRBD2|.|TRBV19
TGTGCCAGTAGTTCCATTCTAGCGGGGGGGCTGAATGAGCAGTTCTTC
CASSSILAGGLNEQFF
>TRBJ2-1|.|.|TRBV5-1
TGCGCCAGCAGCGGGACACCAAGCTCCTACAATGAGCAGTTCTTC
CASSGTPSSYNEQFF
>TRBJ1-4|TRBD1|.|TRBV4-1
TGCGCCAGCGGAGACAGGGTTAATGAAAAACTGTTTTTT
CASGDRVNEKLFF
>TRBJ1-5|.|.|TRBV6-1
TGTGCCAGCAGTGAATGGAAGGGAGGACGGCATTTT
CASSEWKGGRHF
>TRBJ2-1|.|.|TRBV19
TGTGCCAGTAGTAGATCATCCGGGACTCCCTCCTACAATGAGCAGTTCTTC
CASSRSSGTPSYNEQFF
>TRBJ1-4|TRBD1|.|TRBV11-2
TGTGCCAGCAGCATTAGACAGGGATATGAAAAACTGTTTTTT
CASSIRQGYEKLFF
>TRBJ2-6|TRBD1|.|TRBV7-6
TGTGCCAGCAGCGTCGACAGGGCAGCTGGGGCCAACGTCCTGACTTTC
CASSVDRAAGANVLTF
>TRBJ1-1|.|.|TRBV6-5
TGTGCCAGCAGATCCCAAACAGGGATCGGTGAAGCTTTCTTT
CASRSQTGIGEAFF
>TRBJ2-1|TRBD2|.|TRBV6-5
TGTGCCAGCAGCCTGACTAGCGGGGGATACAATGAGCAGTTCTTC
CASSLTSGGYNEQFF
>TRBJ2-7|.|once|TRBV27
TGTGCCAGCAGTTGGGGCCAAGGCTACGAGCAGTACTTC
CASSWGQGYEQYF
>TRBJ2-7|TRBD1|.|TRBV7-9
TGTGCCAGCAATAATCCGGGACAGCTCTACGAGCAGTACTTC
CASNNPGQLYEQYF
>TRBJ1-2|TRBD1|.|TRBV5-1
TGCGCCAGCAGCTTGGGACAGGGGACCTATGGCTACACCTTC
CASSLGQGTYGYTF
>TRBJ2-7|.|.|TRBV11-2
TGTGCCAGCAGCTTATACCGACGGAGCTCCTACGAGCAGTACTTC
CASSLYRRSSYEQYF
>TRBJ1-6|.|.|TRBV14
TGTGCCAGCAGCCAAGAAGTGTCCAGGAGGAATTCACCCCTCCACTTT
CASSQEVSRRNSPLHF
>TRBJ2-3|TRBD2|once|TRBV19
TGTGCCAGTAGTGGGCGGGGAGCGGGGGAAGATACGCAGTATTTT
CASSGRGAGEDTQYF
>TRBJ1-2|.|.|TRBV28
TGTGCCAGCAGGCCTGGACAGACCGTCTATGGCTACACCTTC
CASRPGQTVYGYTF
>TRBJ1-3|.|.|TRBV7-2
TGTGCCAGCAGCGAAAATTGGGCAGCTGGAAACACCATATATTTT
CASSENWAAGNTIYF
>TRBJ1-4|.|.|TRBV10-2
TGCGCCAGCAGTGAATGGGGGCTTGAAAAACTGTTTTTT
CASSEWGLEKLFF
>TRBJ1-4|.|.|TRBV3-1/TRBV3-2
TGTGCCAGCAGCCCCCTGGCCGGGGGGGGAAGGGAAAAACTGTTTTTT
CASSPLAGGGREKLFF
>TRBJ1-5|TRBD1|.|TRBV2
TGTGCCAGCAGTGAAGCATCAGGGGGCATTAAGCCCCAGCATTTT
CASSEASGGIKPQHF
>TRBJ1-5|TRBD1|.|TRBV7-8
TGTGCCAGCAGCTTAGATAGGACAGGGGATAGCAATCAGCCCCAGCATTTT
CASSLDRTGDSNQPQHF
>TRBJ2-1|.|once|TRBV3-1/TRBV3-2
TGTGCCAGCAGCCAAGGGCTAGAGGGATACAATGAGCAGTTCTTC
CASSQGLEGYNEQFF
>TRBJ2-7|TRBD1|.|TRBV19
TGTGCCAGTAGTACGGGACAGGGAGGTTTCTACGAGCAGTACTTC
CASSTGQGGFYEQYF
>TRBJ2-1|.|.|TRBV20-1
TGCAGTGCTCCCAGGGGACGAGAGCAGTTCTTC
CSAPRGREQFF
>TRBJ2-1|.|.|TRBV7-8
TGTGCCAGCAGCTTAGTAGCGGTGACATTGGCCTACAATGAGCAGTTCTTC
CASSLVAVTLAYNEQFF
>TRBJ1-1|.|.|TRBV7-2
TGTGCCAGCAGCTTAGGGGCAGGAACCTACCTCACTGAAGCTTTCTTT
CASSLGAGTYLTEAFF
>TRBJ2-1|.|.|TRBV7-9
TGTGCCAGCAGCTTAGGGCTAGCTTCCTATGAGCAGTTCTTC
CASSLGLASYEQFF
>TRBJ1-2|TRBD1|.|TRBV11-2
TGTGCCAGCAGCTTCGGGACAGGGGTCTATGGCTACACCTTC
CASSFGTGVYGYTF
>TRBJ2-5|TRBD2|.|TRBV20-1
TGCAGTGCTAGTGGACTAGCGGCTGAGACCCAGTACTTC
CSASGLAAETQYF
>TRBJ1-2|TRBD1|few|TRBV27
TGTGCCAGCAGTCCCATAGGGACAGTGGGTCATGGCTACACCTTC
CASSPIGTVGHGYTF
>TRBJ2-3|.|.|TRBV24-1
TGTGCCACCAGTGATTCTCTGGACGGGGGTACGCAGTATTTT
CATSDSLDGGTQYF
>TRBJ1-4|.|.|TRBV28
TGTGCCACCGTCCCTACAGCCCAACGGAATGAAAAACTGTTTTTT
CATVPTAQRNEKLFF
>TRBJ1-1|.|.|TRBV10-1
TGCGCCAGCAGTCAGGGCATGAACACTGAAGCTTTCTTT
CASSQGMNTEAFF
>TRBJ2-2|.|.|TRBV18
TGTGCCAGCTCACAAACTACCGGGGAGCTGTTTTTT
CASSQTTGELFF
>TRBJ2-1|TRBD2|.|TRBV3-1/TRBV3-2
TGTGCCAGCAGCTGGGGACTAGCGGGAGGGTACAATGAGCAGTTCTTC
CASSWGLAGGYNEQFF
>TRBJ2-7|TRBD2|.|TRBV4-1
TGCGCCAGCAGCCCAACGGACTTCGTGGGCGGGGGAAGTTACGAGCAGTACTTC
CASSPTDFVGGGSYEQYF
>TRBJ2-7|.|.|TRBV11-2
TGTGCCAGCAGCTCCCTGACAACGTACGAGCAGTACTTC
CASSSLTTYEQYF
>TRBJ2-3|.|.|TRBV5-5
TGTGCCAGCAGCGTAGGACAGAACCTCGGGGATACGCAGTATTTT
CASSVGQNLGDTQYF